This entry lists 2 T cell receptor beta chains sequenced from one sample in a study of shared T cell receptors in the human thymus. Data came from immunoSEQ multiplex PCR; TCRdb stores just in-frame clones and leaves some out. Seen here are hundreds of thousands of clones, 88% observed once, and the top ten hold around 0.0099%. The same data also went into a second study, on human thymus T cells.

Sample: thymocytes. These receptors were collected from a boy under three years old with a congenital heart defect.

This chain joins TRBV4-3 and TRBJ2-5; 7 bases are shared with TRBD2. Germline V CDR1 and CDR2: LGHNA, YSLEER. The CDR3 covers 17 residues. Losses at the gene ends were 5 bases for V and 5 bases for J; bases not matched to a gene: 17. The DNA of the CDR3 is TGCGCCAGCAGCATTCGACAGCCGGGGGGAGATCCGGAGACCCAGTACTTC. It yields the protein CASSIRQPGGDPETQYF.

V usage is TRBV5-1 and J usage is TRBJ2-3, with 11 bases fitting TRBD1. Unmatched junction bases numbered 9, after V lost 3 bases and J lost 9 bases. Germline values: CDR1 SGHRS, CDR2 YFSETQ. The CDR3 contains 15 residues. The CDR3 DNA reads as TGCGCCAGCAGCTCCGGGACAGGGGGGAACAGGACGCAGTATTTT. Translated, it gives CASSSGTGGNRTQYF. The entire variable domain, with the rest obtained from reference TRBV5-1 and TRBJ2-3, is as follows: KAGVTQTPRYLIKTRGQQVTLSCSPISGHRSVSWYQQTPGQGLQFLFEYFSETQRNKGNFPGRFSGRQFSNSRSEMNVSTLELGDSALYLCASSSGTGGNRTQYFGPGTRLTVL.